One sample yielded the 25 T cell receptor beta chains listed below, sequenced in a study of blood T cell repertoires in COVID-19. Measured with immunoSEQ multiplex PCR; TCRdb has only the in-frame clones, and not every one. The table shows around 290,000 clones, with around 89% occurring only once. Sequencing was performed on peripheral blood. Receptors were obtained from a middle-aged man with acute or convalescent COVID-19.

V usage is TRBV5-1 and J usage is TRBJ1-1, with 10 bases lining up with TRBD1. Germline V gives CDR1 SGHRS, CDR2 YFSETQ. This CDR3 region has 17 residues. The J segment lost 8 bases and the V segment lost 4 bases, leaving 17 bases of the junction unmatched. The CDR3 sequence is CASSPLGQGTPHFEAFF. Written as DNA, the CDR3 is TGCGCCAGCAGCCCATTGGGACAGGGGACCCCCCATTTCGAAGCTTTCTTT.

The genes are TRBV5-5 and TRBJ2-4; 9 bases are shared with TRBD1. Trimming removed 4 bases from V and 2 bases from J; junction bases left unmatched: 10. This CDR3 has 17 residues. The germline V gene has CDR1 SGHKS and CDR2 YYEKEE (reference sequence). In DNA form, the CDR3 reads TGTGCCAGCAGCCCCCAAGCCGGGACAGGGACCAAAAACATTCAGTACTTC. It encodes CASSPQAGTGTKNIQYF.

This rearrangement joins TRBV14 to TRBJ2-3; 8 bases are shared with TRBD2. Germline V gene sequence: CDR1 SGHDN, CDR2 FVKESK. The CDR3 consists of 16 residues. Unmatched junction bases numbered 4, after V lost 1 base and J lost 1 base. The CDR3 DNA follows: TGTGCCAGCAGCCAAGGCAGGCGGGGGGGCACAGATACGCAGTATTTT. This encodes CASSQGRRGGTDTQYF.

This chain joins TRBV7-5 and TRBJ1-5. TRBV7-5 constitutes a pseudogene. The CDR3 covers 12 residues. CDR3 sequence (DNA): TGTGCCAGAAGCTTGTCGAAGCGGCCCCAGCATTTT. Encoded protein: CARSLSKRPQHF.

This clone has a handful of counts. The rearrangement uses TRBV19 and TRBJ1-6; 10 nucleotides align to TRBD1. In germline, CDR1 is LNHDA, CDR2 SQIVND (reference sequence). This CDR3 spans 14 amino acids. The V and J ends lost 7 bases and 14 bases, in that order; junction bases with no gene match: 11. The CDR3 DNA is TGTGCCAGTAAGGCAGGGACAGGGGATGGTTCCCTCCACTTT. Residues: CASKAGTGDGSLHF. Variable domain in full (rest from reference TRBV19 and TRBJ1-6): DGGITQSPKYLFRKEGQNVTLSCEQNLNHDAMYWYRQDPGQGLRLIYYSQIVNDFQKGDIAEGYSVSREKKESFPLTVTSAQKNPTAFYLCASKAGTGDGSLHFGNGTRLTVT.

The V call is TRBV7-9, the J call TRBJ1-5; TRBD1 matches 8 bases. The CDR3 has 16 amino acids. The V gene end was trimmed by 2 bases and the J gene end by 2 bases; junction bases not matched to a gene: 5. Germline CDR1 is SEHNR and CDR2 is FQNEAQ (reference sequence). CDR3 protein: CASSLPMDRGNQPQHF. CDR3 bases: TGTGCCAGCAGCTTACCCATGGACAGGGGCAATCAGCCCCAGCATTTT.

The genes are TRBV6-5 and TRBJ2-7, with a possible D match to TRBD1 (6 bases). V was trimmed by 8 bases and J by 4 bases, leaving 15 bases between them. CDR1 and CDR2 (germline): MNHEY, SVGAGI. The CDR3 is made up of 13 amino acids. DNA of the CDR3: TGTGCCAGCGGACCGGGACACCCTTACGAGCAGTACTTC. This translates into CASGPGHPYEQYF.

The J gene is TRBJ2-3, the V gene TRBV11-1, with 8 bases identical to TRBD2. The trim removed 2 bases at V and 1 base at J, leaving 5 bases unmatched. The CDR3 is 16 residues long. Germline V gene data show CDR1 as SGHAT and CDR2 as FQDESV (reference sequence). For the CDR3, the DNA is TGTGCCAGCAGCTTAAACCCGGGACTAGGCACAGATACGCAGTATTTT. It encodes CASSLNPGLGTDTQYF.

This clone appeared a single time. The rearrangement links TRBV5-4 to TRBJ2-3; the match to TRBD2 covers 7 bases. This CDR3 has 15 amino acids. Trimming removed 4 bases from V and 4 bases from J; junction bases left unmatched: 9. Germline CDR1 and CDR2: SGHNT and YYREEE (reference sequence). The CDR3 here is CASSHGLEQADTQYF. In nucleotides, the CDR3 is TGTGCCAGCAGCCACGGACTAGAGCAGGCAGATACGCAGTATTTT.

This chain uses TRBV3-1 (or the pseudogene TRBV3-2) with TRBJ1-5, with 8 bases matching TRBD1. Germline CDR1 is LGHDT and CDR2 is YNNKEL (reference sequence). The J segment lost 7 bases and the V segment lost 1 base, leaving 3 bases of the junction unmatched. The CDR3 covers 14 residues. CDR3 bases: TGTGCCAGCAGCCAAGGGACAGGGCCACAGCCCCAGCATTTT. Translated, it gives CASSQGTGPQPQHF.

This rearrangement joins TRBV4-1 to TRBJ2-1; maybe TRBD1 (5 bases). Trimming pared 2 bases from V and 6 bases from J, leaving 17 bases between. This CDR3 contains 16 residues. Germline-derived CDR1 and CDR2 are MGHRA and YSYEKL. The CDR3 reads CASSQLLRVDVNEQFF. CDR3 nucleotide sequence: TGCGCCAGCAGCCAACTACTCAGGGTGGACGTCAATGAGCAGTTCTTC.

The gene calls are TRBV30 and TRBJ1-1; the D gene is possibly TRBD1 (5 bases). CDR1 and CDR2 (germline): GTSNPN, SVGIG (reference sequence). Trimming took 0 bases from V and 11 from J, leaving 19 bases between them. The CDR3 is 14 residues long. The CDR3 loop reads CAWSVKKGPGRAFF. The CDR3 DNA is TGTGCCTGGAGTGTAAAAAAGGGGCCGGGTAGGGCTTTCTTT. Full variable domain (rest looked up from reference TRBV30 and TRBJ1-1): SQTIHQWPATLVQPVGSPLSLECTVEGTSNPNLYWYRQAAGRGLQLLFYSVGIGQISSEVPQNLSASRPQDRQFILSSKKLLLSDSGFYLCAWSVKKGPGRAFFGQGTRLTVV.

The chain recombines TRBV24-1 with TRBJ2-1, with TRBD2 matching over 7 bases. Germline V gene data show CDR1 as KGHDR and CDR2 as SFDVKD. This CDR3 contains 15 residues. Trimming at V came to 1 base and at J to 5 bases, leaving 4 bases not matched to a gene. CDR3 sequence: CATSDLASGHNEQFF. In DNA form, the CDR3 reads TGTGCCACCAGTGATTTAGCTAGCGGACACAATGAGCAGTTCTTC.

The chain is built from TRBV5-1 and TRBJ2-1, with 14 nucleotides matching TRBD2. The germline gives CDR1 SGHRS, CDR2 YFSETQ. The length of the CDR3 is 14 residues. After removal of 5 bases from V and 8 bases from J, the junction contained 3 bases not matched to a gene. CDR3 residues: CASSRTSGGYEQFF. The CDR3 region has the DNA TGCGCCAGCAGTCGGACTAGCGGGGGGTATGAGCAGTTCTTC.

There are a few counts of this clone. The chain couples TRBV18 to TRBJ1-2; 9 nucleotides line up with TRBD1. The trim removed 4 bases at V and 5 bases at J, leaving 11 bases unmatched. The germline V gene encodes CDR1 KGHSH and CDR2 LQKENI. This CDR3 is 16 amino acids long. The CDR3 loop reads CASSRDRDRDRYGYTF. CDR3 DNA: TGTGCCAGCTCACGGGACCGGGACAGGGATCGGTATGGCTACACCTTC.

The rearrangement uses TRBV11-3 and TRBJ2-7, with a weak D call TRBD2 (5 bases). CDR3 size: 13 residues. V dropped 3 bases and J dropped 6 bases, with 12 bases sitting between them. CDR1 and CDR2 from the germline V gene are SGHNT and YENEEA. CDR3 nucleotide sequence: TGTGCCAGCAGCTTCAGGAACAGCGGCGAGCAGTACTTC. As protein: CASSFRNSGEQYF.

The chain is built from TRBV24-1 and TRBJ1-2; 12 nucleotides align to TRBD1. The CDR3 consists of 15 residues. Germline V gene sequence: CDR1 KGHDR, CDR2 SFDVKD. With V trimmed by 3 bases and J by 8 bases, 6 bases remained unmatched. CDR3 coding DNA: TGTGCCACCAGTGATCTAGGGACAGGGGGCGGAGGCTACACCTTC. It encodes CATSDLGTGGGGYTF.

The genes are TRBV6-4 and TRBJ1-1; possible D gene TRBD1, 5 bases. V lost 7 bases and J lost 6, with 15 bases in between. Germline loops: CDR1 MRHNA, CDR2 SNTAGT. This CDR3 is 13 amino acids long. Written as DNA, the CDR3 is TGTGCCAGCACCCAAGAGGTAGGGGCTGAAGCTTTCTTT. Translated, it gives CASTQEVGAEAFF.

The chain employs TRBV7-3 and TRBJ2-7; possibly TRBD2 for D (7 bases). The CDR3 length is 15 residues. V lost 6 bases to trimming and J lost 3 bases, with 18 bases between them. Germline loops: CDR1 SGHTA, CDR2 FQGTGA. CDR3 protein: CASRSTGGRGYEQYF. CDR3 DNA: TGTGCCAGCAGGAGCACCGGGGGGCGAGGCTACGAGCAGTACTTC.

This clone was recorded a few times. The chain links TRBV3-1 (or the pseudogene TRBV3-2) to TRBJ2-2, with a tentative D call TRBD1 (5 bases). Germline V gene data show CDR1 as LGHDT and CDR2 as YNNKEL (reference sequence). Trimming stripped 8 bases from V and 2 bases from J, with 12 bases between. CDR3 length equals 14 residues. CDR3 residues: CASGWWTNTGELFF. Written as DNA, the CDR3 is TGTGCCAGCGGGTGGTGGACAAACACCGGGGAGCTGTTTTTT.

The chain uses TRBV10-1 and TRBJ2-7, with a weak D call TRBD1 (5 bases). CDR3 length equals 14 residues. The germline V and J ends were trimmed by 3 bases and 2 bases, with 11 bases remaining between them. Germline values: CDR1 WNHNN, CDR2 SYGVQD (reference sequence). CDR3 in amino acids: CASSDWGKAYEQYF. The CDR3 nucleotides read TGCGCCAGCAGTGATTGGGGCAAAGCCTACGAGCAGTACTTC.

The V call is TRBV24-1, the J call TRBJ2-7; tentatively, D is TRBD1 (6 bases). The V and J ends lost 4 bases and 2 bases respectively, with 23 bases between them. Looked up from germline, CDR1 is KGHDR and CDR2 is SFDVKD. The CDR3 extends over 18 amino acids. CDR3 sequence reads: CATSDPETDRDKAYEQYF. In DNA, the CDR3 is TGTGCCACCAGTGACCCTGAAACAGACCGGGACAAAGCCTACGAGCAGTACTTC.

This rearrangement joins TRBV24-1 to TRBJ2-2; the match to TRBD1 covers 10 bases. CDR1 is KGHDR, CDR2 SFDVKD, per germline. J lost 1 base, V lost 5 bases, and 6 bases had no gene match. The CDR3 length is 17 residues. The CDR3, as DNA: TGTGCCACCAGTGGACCAGACAGGGGGCAGAACACCGGGGAGCTGTTTTTT. Its protein is CATSGPDRGQNTGELFF.

V gene TRBV20-1 combines with J gene TRBJ2-7; TRBD1 might be the D (5 bases). The germline gives CDR1 DFQATT, CDR2 SNEGSKA (reference sequence). The CDR3 consists of 11 residues. Between the trimmed V and J ends, which lost 4 bases and 3 bases, there was a span of 7 bases. The CDR3 protein is CSAKRGYEQYF. As DNA, the CDR3 is TGCAGTGCTAAAAGGGGCTACGAGCAGTACTTC.

This chain links TRBV19 with TRBJ1-3; D is undetermined. This CDR3 has 13 amino acids. Germline V gives CDR1 LNHDA, CDR2 SQIVND (reference sequence). The V gene lost 5 bases and the J gene lost 0 bases, with 5 bases spanning the gap. The CDR3 here is CASSRVSGNTIYF. DNA for the CDR3: TGTGCCAGTAGTCGTGTCTCTGGAAACACCATATATTTT.